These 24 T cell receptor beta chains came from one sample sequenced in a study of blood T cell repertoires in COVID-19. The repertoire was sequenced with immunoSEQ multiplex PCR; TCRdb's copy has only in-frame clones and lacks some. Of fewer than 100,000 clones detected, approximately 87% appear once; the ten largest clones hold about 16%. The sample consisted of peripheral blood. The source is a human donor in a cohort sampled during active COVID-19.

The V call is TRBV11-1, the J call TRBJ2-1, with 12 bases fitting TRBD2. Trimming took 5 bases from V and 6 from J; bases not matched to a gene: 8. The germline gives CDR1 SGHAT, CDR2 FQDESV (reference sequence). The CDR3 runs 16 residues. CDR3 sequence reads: CASSPRTSGISNEQFF. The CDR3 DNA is TGTGCCAGCAGCCCCAGGACTAGCGGGATTTCCAATGAGCAGTTCTTC.

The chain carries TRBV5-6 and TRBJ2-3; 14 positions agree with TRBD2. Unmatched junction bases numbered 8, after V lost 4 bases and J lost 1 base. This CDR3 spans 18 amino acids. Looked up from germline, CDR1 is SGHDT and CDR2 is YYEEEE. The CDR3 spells CASSPGLAGVAGTDTQYF. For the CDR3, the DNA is TGTGCCAGCAGCCCGGGACTAGCGGGAGTAGCCGGCACAGATACGCAGTATTTT.

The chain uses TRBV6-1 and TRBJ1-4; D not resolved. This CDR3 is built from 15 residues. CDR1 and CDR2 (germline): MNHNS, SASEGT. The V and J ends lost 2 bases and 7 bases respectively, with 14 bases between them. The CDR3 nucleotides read TGTGCCAGCAGTGAACAAAACAGTCCAGGTGAAAAACTGTTTTTT. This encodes CASSEQNSPGEKLFF.

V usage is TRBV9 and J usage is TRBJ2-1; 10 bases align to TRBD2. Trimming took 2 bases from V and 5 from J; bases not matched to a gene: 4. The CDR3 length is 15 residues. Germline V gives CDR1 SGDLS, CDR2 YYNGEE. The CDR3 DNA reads TGTGCCAGCAGCGTGATGAGCGGGGGGGACAATGAGCAGTTCTTC. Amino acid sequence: CASSVMSGGDNEQFF.

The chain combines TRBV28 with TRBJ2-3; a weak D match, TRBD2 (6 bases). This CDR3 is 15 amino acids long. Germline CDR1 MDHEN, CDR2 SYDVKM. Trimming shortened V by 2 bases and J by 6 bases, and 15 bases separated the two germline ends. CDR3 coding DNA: TGTGCCAGCAGTTTACAGGGAGGCCTGGGGGATACGCAGTATTTT. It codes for CASSLQGGLGDTQYF.

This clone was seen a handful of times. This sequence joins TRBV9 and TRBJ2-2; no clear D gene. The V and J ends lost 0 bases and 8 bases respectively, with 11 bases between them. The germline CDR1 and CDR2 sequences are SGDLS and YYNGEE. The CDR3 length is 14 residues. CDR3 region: CASSVVFSAGELFF. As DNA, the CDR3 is TGTGCCAGCAGCGTAGTATTCAGCGCTGGGGAGCTGTTTTTT.

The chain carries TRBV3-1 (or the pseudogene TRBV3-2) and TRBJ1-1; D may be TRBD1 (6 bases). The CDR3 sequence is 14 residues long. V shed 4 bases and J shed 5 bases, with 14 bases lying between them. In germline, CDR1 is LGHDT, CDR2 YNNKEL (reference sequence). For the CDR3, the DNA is TGTGCCAGCAGCCCTACAGGGAGGGGGACTGAAGCTTTCTTT. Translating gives CASSPTGRGTEAFF.

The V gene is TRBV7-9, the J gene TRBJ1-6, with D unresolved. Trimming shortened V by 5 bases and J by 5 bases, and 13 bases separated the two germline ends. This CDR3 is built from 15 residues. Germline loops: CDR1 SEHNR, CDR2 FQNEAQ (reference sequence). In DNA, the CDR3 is TGTGCCAGCAGCCCCCAATTGACAAATAATTCACCCCTCCACTTT. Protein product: CASSPQLTNNSPLHF.

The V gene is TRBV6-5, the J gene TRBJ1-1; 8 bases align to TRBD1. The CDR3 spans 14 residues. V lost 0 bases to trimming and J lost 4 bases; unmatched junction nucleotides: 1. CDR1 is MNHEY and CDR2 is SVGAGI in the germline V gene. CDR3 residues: CASSYSQGATEAFF. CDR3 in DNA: TGTGCCAGCAGTTACTCGCAGGGGGCCACTGAAGCTTTCTTT.

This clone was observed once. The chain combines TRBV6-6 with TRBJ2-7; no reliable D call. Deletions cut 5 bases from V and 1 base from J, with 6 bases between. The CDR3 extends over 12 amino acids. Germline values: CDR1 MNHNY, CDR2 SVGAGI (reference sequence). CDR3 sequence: CASSRLSYEQYF. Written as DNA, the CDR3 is TGTGCCAGCAGTCGATTATCCTACGAGCAGTACTTC.

CDR3 coding DNA: TGTGCCTGGCTAGACAGGGGGCGCGTAGACTTAGGAACTGAAGCTTTCTTT. Residues: CAWLDRGRVDLGTEAFF. This rearrangement joins TRBV30 to TRBJ1-1, with 10 bases identical to TRBD1. The CDR3 loop spans 17 amino acids. Germline CDR1 GTSNPN, CDR2 SVGIG (reference sequence). Losses at the gene ends were 5 bases for V and 5 bases for J; bases not matched to a gene: 17.

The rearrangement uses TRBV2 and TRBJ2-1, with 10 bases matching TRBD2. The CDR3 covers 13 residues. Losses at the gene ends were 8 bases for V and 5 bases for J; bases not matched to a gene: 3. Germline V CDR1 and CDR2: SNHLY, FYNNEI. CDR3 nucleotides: TGTGCCAGCGGACTAGCGGTAAACAATGAGCAGTTCTTC. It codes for CASGLAVNNEQFF.

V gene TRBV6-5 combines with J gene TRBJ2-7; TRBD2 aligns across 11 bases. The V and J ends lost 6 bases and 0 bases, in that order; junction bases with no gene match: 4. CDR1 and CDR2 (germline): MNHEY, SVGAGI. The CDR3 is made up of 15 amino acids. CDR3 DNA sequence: TGTGCCAGCAGGCTGACTAGCGGGAACTCCTACGAGCAGTACTTC. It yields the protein CASRLTSGNSYEQYF.

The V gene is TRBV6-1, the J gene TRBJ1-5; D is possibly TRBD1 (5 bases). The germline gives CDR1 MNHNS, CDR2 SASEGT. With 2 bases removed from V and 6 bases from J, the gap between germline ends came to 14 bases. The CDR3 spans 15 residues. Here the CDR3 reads CASSEWGKGLQPQHF. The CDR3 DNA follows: TGTGCCAGCAGTGAATGGGGTAAGGGGCTTCAGCCCCAGCATTTT.

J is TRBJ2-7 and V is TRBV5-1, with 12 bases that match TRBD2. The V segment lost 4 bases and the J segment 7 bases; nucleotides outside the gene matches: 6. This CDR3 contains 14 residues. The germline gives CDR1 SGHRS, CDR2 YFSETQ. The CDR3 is CASSALAGGEEQYF. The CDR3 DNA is TGCGCCAGCAGCGCCCTAGCGGGGGGGGAAGAGCAGTACTTC.

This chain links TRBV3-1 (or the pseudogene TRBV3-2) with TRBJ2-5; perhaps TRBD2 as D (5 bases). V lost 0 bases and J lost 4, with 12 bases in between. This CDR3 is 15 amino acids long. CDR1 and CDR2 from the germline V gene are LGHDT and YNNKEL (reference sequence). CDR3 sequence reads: CASSQDLMGRETQYF. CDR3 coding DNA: TGTGCCAGCAGCCAAGATCTAATGGGGAGAGAGACCCAGTACTTC.

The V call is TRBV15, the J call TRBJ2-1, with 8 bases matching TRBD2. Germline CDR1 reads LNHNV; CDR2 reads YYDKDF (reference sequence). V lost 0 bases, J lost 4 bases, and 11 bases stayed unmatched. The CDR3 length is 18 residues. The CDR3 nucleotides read TGTGCCACCAGCAGAGATGAACCCCCGGGACTAGAATACAATGAGCAGTTCTTC. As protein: CATSRDEPPGLEYNEQFF.

In nucleotides, the CDR3 is TGTGCCAGCAGGGGACCCGGGGGAGGCGAAAAACTGTTTTTT. Its protein is CASRGPGGGEKLFF. The gene calls are TRBV27 and TRBJ1-4, with D perhaps TRBD1 (5 bases). Deletions cut 6 bases from V and 8 bases from J, with 16 bases between. Germline CDR1 MNHEY, CDR2 SMNVEV (reference sequence). The CDR3 totals 14 residues.

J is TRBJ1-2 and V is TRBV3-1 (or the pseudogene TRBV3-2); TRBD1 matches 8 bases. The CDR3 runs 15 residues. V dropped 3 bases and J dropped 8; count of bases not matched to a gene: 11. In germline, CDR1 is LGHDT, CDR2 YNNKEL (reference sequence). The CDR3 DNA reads TGTGCCAGCAGCCACCCCGGACAGGGTTCCTCCGGCTACACCTTC. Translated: CASSHPGQGSSGYTF.

CDR3 nucleotide sequence: TGTGCCAGTAGGACAGGGGGCGTCACTGAAGCTTTCTTT. Translation: CASRTGGVTEAFF. The genes are TRBV19 and TRBJ1-1; TRBD1 agrees at 10 bases. Germline V CDR1 and CDR2: LNHDA, SQIVND (reference sequence). The CDR3 runs 13 residues. The V segment lost 6 bases and the J segment 4 bases; nucleotides outside the gene matches: 2.

In DNA form, the CDR3 reads TGTGCCAGCAGCCAAGTTAGGACAGGAGAGGATGAGCAGTTCTTC. Translation: CASSQVRTGEDEQFF. The chain carries TRBV3-1 (or the pseudogene TRBV3-2) and TRBJ2-1; 7 positions agree with TRBD1. V trimming: 1 base; J trimming: 8 bases; junction bases outside the gene matches: 8. Germline-derived CDR1 and CDR2 are LGHDT and YNNKEL (reference sequence). The CDR3 loop spans 15 amino acids.

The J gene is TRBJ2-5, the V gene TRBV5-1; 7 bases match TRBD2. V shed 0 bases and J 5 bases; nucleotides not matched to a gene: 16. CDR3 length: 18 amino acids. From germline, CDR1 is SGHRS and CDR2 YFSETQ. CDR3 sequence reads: CASSLVRSGGRAVETQYF. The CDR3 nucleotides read TGCGCCAGCAGCTTGGTGCGATCTGGGGGGAGGGCCGTTGAGACCCAGTACTTC. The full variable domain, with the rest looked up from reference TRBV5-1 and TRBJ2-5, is KAGVTQTPRYLIKTRGQQVTLSCSPISGHRSVSWYQQTPGQGLQFLFEYFSETQRNKGNFPGRFSGRQFSNSRSEMNVSTLELGDSALYLCASSLVRSGGRAVETQYFGPGTRLLVL.

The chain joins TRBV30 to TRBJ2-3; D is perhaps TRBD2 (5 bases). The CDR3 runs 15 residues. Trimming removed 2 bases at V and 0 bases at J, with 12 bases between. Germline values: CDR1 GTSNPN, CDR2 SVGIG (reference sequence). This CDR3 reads CAWSPSGGSTDTQYF. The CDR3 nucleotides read TGTGCCTGGAGTCCCTCGGGCGGGAGCACAGATACGCAGTATTTT.

CDR3 nucleotides: TGTGCCAGTAGTCCAAGGACAGGTCGTGCTTATTCACCCCTCCACTTT. Translated, it gives CASSPRTGRAYSPLHF. V gene TRBV19 combines with J gene TRBJ1-6, with TRBD1 matching over 7 bases. V lost 5 bases to trimming and J lost 8 bases; unmatched junction nucleotides: 12. The CDR3 contains 16 residues. Germline V gives CDR1 LNHDA, CDR2 SQIVND (reference sequence). Full variable domain (missing parts from reference TRBV19 and TRBJ1-6): DGGITQSPKYLFRKEGQNVTLSCEQNLNHDAMYWYRQDPGQGLRLIYYSQIVNDFQKGDIAEGYSVSREKKESFPLTVTSAQKNPTAFYLCASSPRTGRAYSPLHFGNGTRLTVT.